One sample yielded the 20 T cell receptor beta chains listed below, sequenced in a study of cytomegalovirus exposure and HLA in healthy donors. It was with 60 Vbeta and 13 Jbeta primers that the PCR ran. Here immunoSEQ multiplex PCR was the method, and the copy in TCRdb shows in-frame clones only, minus some. Of about 140,000 clones listed, roughly four fifths are singletons. The sequencing input was PBMCs. The origin of the receptors is a woman aged 50 to 65 in good health and CMV-seronegative.

The CDR3 DNA follows: TGTGCCAGCAGCCTGCAGGCTGAGCAGTTCTTC. Amino acids: CASSLQAEQFF. The chain carries TRBV4-2 and TRBJ2-1; no reliable D call. Germline-derived CDR1 and CDR2 are LGHNA and YNFKEQ. Trimming pared 4 bases from V and 9 bases from J, leaving 7 bases between. The CDR3 totals 11 residues.

J is TRBJ2-2 and V is TRBV5-1, with 7 bases that match TRBD1. V lost 5 bases, J lost 3 bases, and 4 bases stayed unmatched. This CDR3 region has 14 residues. Germline assignment: CDR1 SGHRS and CDR2 YFSETQ. CDR3 bases: TGCGCCAGCAGACGGACAGGCGACACCGGGGAGCTGTTTTTT. Residues: CASRRTGDTGELFF. The whole variable domain, remainder taken from reference TRBV5-1 and TRBJ2-2, is KAGVTQTPRYLIKTRGQQVTLSCSPISGHRSVSWYQQTPGQGLQFLFEYFSETQRNKGNFPGRFSGRQFSNSRSEMNVSTLELGDSALYLCASRRTGDTGELFFGEGSRLTVL.

The V gene is TRBV6-6, the J gene TRBJ2-1; 9 bases align to TRBD1. Germline trimming cut 5 bases from V and 5 bases from J; bases unmatched to any gene: 7. CDR3 length equals 15 residues. The germline V gene has CDR1 MNHNY and CDR2 SVGAGI (reference sequence). Written as DNA, the CDR3 is TGTGCCAGCAGTCCACAGGGGGCCACCCACAATGAGCAGTTCTTC. Protein sequence: CASSPQGATHNEQFF.

This sequence joins TRBV10-1 and TRBJ2-7; 7 bases align to TRBD1. The CDR3 length is 14 residues. Per the germline V gene, CDR1 is WNHNN and CDR2 is SYGVQD (reference sequence). Trimming removed 7 bases from V and 2 bases from J; junction bases left unmatched: 8. This chain's CDR3 is CASTVRTGTYEQYF. The CDR3 DNA is TGCGCCAGCACGGTCCGGACAGGAACCTACGAGCAGTACTTC.

The CDR3 spells CASQDSNQPQHF. Here the CDR3 DNA reads TGTGCTTCCCAGGATAGCAATCAGCCCCAGCATTTT. V and J are TRBV7-9 and TRBJ1-5, with unresolved D. The CDR3 extends over 12 amino acids. Germline loops: CDR1 SEHNR, CDR2 FQNEAQ (reference sequence).

The chain joins TRBV2 to TRBJ1-1; D is ambiguous. Deletions cut 6 bases from V and 3 bases from J, with 11 bases between. The CDR3 is 13 residues long. Per germline, CDR1 SNHLY and CDR2 FYNNEI. CDR3: CASRPGVDTEAFF. CDR3 coding DNA: TGTGCCAGCAGGCCCGGGGTGGACACTGAAGCTTTCTTT.

V is TRBV10-3 and J is TRBJ1-1; 8 bases agree with TRBD1. The V and J ends lost 0 bases and 3 bases, in that order; junction bases with no gene match: 9. CDR1 and CDR2 from the germline V gene are ENHRY and SYGVKD. This CDR3 is 17 amino acids long. CDR3 loop: CAISESILGQGYTEAFF. The CDR3 region has the DNA TGTGCCATCAGTGAGTCGATTCTCGGACAGGGATACACTGAAGCTTTCTTT.

The chain carries TRBV19 and TRBJ1-1, with 7 bases matching TRBD1. Germline assignment: CDR1 LNHDA and CDR2 SQIVND (reference sequence). Trimming at V came to 10 bases and at J to 4 bases, leaving 9 bases not matched to a gene. CDR3 size: 13 residues. The CDR3 coding sequence is TGTGCCACCACAGGGGTTTGGGGCACTGAAGCTTTCTTT. Amino acid sequence: CATTGVWGTEAFF.

The V and J genes are TRBV7-2 and TRBJ1-2; D gene uncertain. V lost 1 base, J lost 4 bases, and 10 bases lay in between. Germline V gene sequence: CDR1 SGHTA, CDR2 FQGNSA. This CDR3 is 14 amino acids long. The CDR3 DNA follows: TGTGCCAGCAGCTTAGGTTCGGGAACCTATGGCTACACCTTC. This sequence encodes CASSLGSGTYGYTF.

This chain links TRBV5-6 with TRBJ1-1; tentatively, D is TRBD1 (5 bases). V was trimmed by 7 bases and J by 5 bases, leaving 15 bases between them. This CDR3 has 13 residues. Germline V gives CDR1 SGHDT, CDR2 YYEEEE. Written as DNA, the CDR3 is TGTGCCAGCGCTTGGGGGGGTCGGACTGAAGCTTTCTTT. Its translation is CASAWGGRTEAFF.

The chain recombines TRBV6-5 with TRBJ1-1, with TRBD1 matching 8 bases. V gave up 5 bases and J gave up 6 bases; unmatched junction bases: 5. Germline assignment: CDR1 MNHEY and CDR2 SVGAGI. The CDR3 covers 13 residues. The CDR3 protein is CASSDRGIPEAFF. As DNA, the CDR3 is TGTGCCAGCAGTGACAGGGGAATCCCTGAAGCTTTCTTT.

The chain combines TRBV2 with TRBJ2-7; TRBD1 matches at 8 bases. Germline CDR1 is SNHLY and CDR2 is FYNNEI. The CDR3 has 15 residues. Trimming removed 6 bases from V and 7 bases from J; junction bases left unmatched: 14. This chain's CDR3 is CASSVAGQGRREQYF. CDR3 bases: TGTGCCAGCAGCGTCGCTGGACAGGGTCGAAGAGAGCAGTACTTC.

V and J are TRBV7-9 and TRBJ2-2; 9 nucleotides match TRBD1. The CDR3 length is 16 residues. The V segment lost 3 bases and the J segment 6 bases; nucleotides outside the gene matches: 8. Per germline, CDR1 SEHNR and CDR2 FQNEAQ (reference sequence). CDR3 sequence reads: CASSFGQGIGAGELFF. The CDR3 coding sequence is TGTGCCAGCAGCTTTGGACAGGGGATCGGGGCCGGGGAGCTGTTTTTT.

The chain couples TRBV5-1 to TRBJ2-1; weak D call: TRBD1 (6 bases). Germline CDR1 reads SGHRS; CDR2 reads YFSETQ. V dropped 5 bases and J dropped 4 bases, with 10 bases sitting between them. The CDR3 extends over 13 amino acids. CDR3 in DNA: TGCGCCAGCAGGGGGGCCGGTTACAATGAGCAGTTCTTC. Translation: CASRGAGYNEQFF.

This chain connects TRBV9 to TRBJ1-2; D is possibly TRBD1 (5 bases). Germline V gives CDR1 SGDLS, CDR2 YYNGEE. The CDR3 totals 14 residues. The V end lost 0 bases, the J end lost 7 bases, and 13 bases lay between the germline ends. For the CDR3, the DNA is TGTGCCAGCAGCGTAGGCGGGGGATTCGCTGGCTACACCTTC. Protein sequence: CASSVGGGFAGYTF.

The chain joins TRBV15 to TRBJ1-1, with 7 bases aligning to TRBD1. With V trimmed by 4 bases and J by 7 bases, 6 bases remained unmatched. Looked up from germline, CDR1 is LNHNV and CDR2 is YYDKDF (reference sequence). The CDR3 length is 13 residues. The CDR3 here is CATSTATGREAFF. The CDR3 nucleotides are TGTGCCACCAGCACCGCGACAGGGCGTGAAGCTTTCTTT.

V usage is TRBV15 and J usage is TRBJ1-2, with TRBD1 matching 8 bases. Per germline, CDR1 LNHNV and CDR2 YYDKDF (reference sequence). The CDR3 sequence is 15 residues long. V was clipped by 4 bases and J by 5 bases; unmatched bases: 9. DNA of the CDR3: TGTGCCACCAGCATCCGAAGACAGGGGATGTATGGCTACACCTTC. Protein product: CATSIRRQGMYGYTF.

V gene TRBV29-1 combines with J gene TRBJ1-1, with 7 bases aligning to TRBD1. The germline gives CDR1 SQVTM, CDR2 ANQGSEA. CDR3 length: 13 amino acids. The V and J ends lost 6 bases and 7 bases, in that order; junction bases with no gene match: 11. CDR3 DNA: TGCAGCGTGTCGTCCGGGACAGAGATTGAAGCTTTCTTT. Translated: CSVSSGTEIEAFF.

This chain links TRBV9 with TRBJ2-3, with 10 bases identical to TRBD2. Germline V gene data show CDR1 as SGDLS and CDR2 as YYNGEE. This CDR3 region has 17 residues. V trimming: 0 bases; J trimming: 7 bases; junction bases outside the gene matches: 11. CDR3 bases: TGTGCCAGCAGCGTAGGTCTAGCGGGGGCCGGGACGCATACGCAGTATTTT. Protein sequence: CASSVGLAGAGTHTQYF.

This clone showed up just a few times. This chain uses TRBV5-4 with TRBJ2-5; possible D gene TRBD1, 6 bases. The V gene lost 4 bases and the J gene lost 1 base, with 11 bases spanning the gap. Per the germline V gene, CDR1 is SGHNT and CDR2 is YYREEE (reference sequence). The CDR3 covers 14 residues. CDR3 in DNA: TGTGCCAGCAGCCTCCGACAGGCCCAAGAGACCCAGTACTTC. The encoded protein is CASSLRQAQETQYF. The full variable domain, with the rest looked up from reference TRBV5-4 and TRBJ2-5, is ETGVTQSPTHLIKTRGQQVTLRCSSQSGHNTVSWYQQALGQGPQFIFQYYREEENGRGNFPPRFSGLQFPNYSSELNVNALELDDSALYLCASSLRQAQETQYFGPGTRLLVL.